Sequencing of this T cell receptor beta chain was carried out in a study of cytomegalovirus exposure and HLA in healthy donors. 13 Jbeta primers and 60 Vbeta primers were used for the PCR. Assay: immunoSEQ multiplex PCR; the TCRdb copy retains only in-frame clones and omits some. The sample records approximately 130,000 clones, under 85% being singletons. CDR1 is SGHTA, CDR2 FQGTGA, per germline. The CDR3 runs 18 residues. V was pared by 1 base and J by 0 bases, with 6 bases of the junction left unmatched. The specimen sequenced was PBMCs. The rearrangement joins TRBV7-3 to TRBJ1-6, with TRBD1 matching 7 bases. The clonotype comes from a man in his thirties or forties in good health and CMV-seronegative. CDR3 amino acids: CASSLMGQMSSYNSPLHF. The CDR3 bases are TGTGCCAGCAGCTTAATGGGACAGATGAGCTCCTATAATTCACCCCTCCACTTT.